A selection of T cell receptor beta chains follows, all from one sample in a study of post-analysis software for immune sequencing data. TCRdb called the PCR reads again in MiXCR, with one record for every CDR3 protein. The sample has 430,000 or so distinct CDR3 sequences, about 39% seen once. Sequenced material: blood. These receptors were collected from a girl aged 2 to 9 with multiple sclerosis. CDR3s include the opening cysteine and the closing phenylalanine or tryptophan. The D gene is left open where the match is weak. Clone size, where shown, is once, few, many, or a class for clones that have expanded.

clone_size	d_call	v_call	j_call	cdr3_aa	cdr3_nt
NA	TRBD1	TRBV7-8	TRBJ1-5	CASSYEMGQNNQPQHF	TGTGCCAGCAGTTATGAAATGGGACAGAATAATCAGCCCCAGCATTTT
NA	NA	TRBV5-1	TRBJ2-1	CASSLAQGKNEQFF	TGCGCCAGCAGCTTGGCCCAGGGAAAGAATGAGCAGTTCTTC
NA	NA	TRBV6-6	TRBJ2-3	CASSLYFTSTDTQYF	TGTGCCAGCAGTCTCTACTTCACTAGCACAGATACGCAGTATTTT
NA	NA	TRBV7-2	TRBJ2-5	CASSLAAQETQYF	TGTGCCAGCAGCTTAGCAGCTCAAGAGACCCAGTACTTC
NA	NA	TRBV16	TRBJ1-5	CASKRTGGHQPQHF	TGTGCCAGCAAAAGGACGGGGGGGCATCAGCCCCAGCATTTT
NA	NA	TRBV6-5	TRBJ1-1	CASSYSGGVGTEAFF	TGTGCCAGCAGTTACTCTGGGGGTGTCGGCACTGAAGCTTTCTTT
NA	NA	TRBV28	TRBJ2-5	CASSGGLPETQYF	TGTGCCAGCAGTGGGGGACTGCCAGAGACCCAGTACTTC
few	TRBD1	TRBV25-1	TRBJ2-3	CASSGQRTDTQYF	TGTGCCAGCTCGGGACAGCGCACAGATACGCAGTATTTT
NA	TRBD1	TRBV12-3/TRBV12-4	TRBJ2-3	CASRQGDSSTDTQYF	TGTGCCAGCAGACAGGGGGACAGTAGCACAGATACGCAGTATTTT
once	TRBD1	TRBV5-1	TRBJ1-6	CASTWTGSNSPLHF	TGCGCCAGCACCTGGACAGGGTCAAATTCACCCCTCCACTTT
NA	NA	TRBV5-1	TRBJ2-6	CASKVSSGANVLTF	TGCGCCAGCAAGGTTTCATCTGGGGCCAACGTCCTGACTTTC
NA	NA	TRBV20-1	TRBJ1-1	CSASIVGASYTEAFF	TGCAGTGCTAGCATTGTTGGCGCCAGTTACACTGAAGCTTTCTTT
few	NA	TRBV5-4	TRBJ2-2	CASSLAGVRRTGELFF	TGTGCCAGCAGCTTGGCTGGGGTCAGAAGGACCGGGGAGCTGTTTTTT
NA	TRBD1	TRBV10-3	TRBJ2-5	CAIRADRGEETQYF	TGTGCCATCAGAGCGGACAGGGGCGAAGAGACCCAGTACTTC
NA	NA	TRBV2	TRBJ2-1	CAMLAISSYNEQFF	TGTGCCATGCTAGCGATCAGCTCCTACAATGAGCAGTTCTTC
NA	NA	TRBV12-5	TRBJ2-3	CASGFEGGTQYF	TGTGCTAGTGGTTTTGAGGGCGGTACGCAGTATTTT
NA	NA	TRBV7-2	TRBJ1-2	CASSLGVLQGNGYTF	TGTGCCAGCAGCTTAGGTGTGTTGCAGGGCAATGGCTACACCTTC
few	TRBD2	TRBV5-1	TRBJ2-7	CASSLLLAAGDEQYF	TGCGCCAGCAGCTTGCTCCTGGCCGCGGGGGACGAGCAGTACTTC
NA	TRBD2	TRBV7-6	TRBJ2-5	CASSYGGALETQYF	TGTGCCAGCAGCTACGGGGGGGCCTTAGAGACCCAGTACTTC
NA	TRBD1	TRBV6-1	TRBJ2-7	CVSSETGVSYEQYF	TGTGTCAGCAGTGAGACAGGGGTCTCCTACGAGCAGTACTTC
NA	TRBD2	TRBV28	TRBJ2-1	CASSPRVAGYNEQFF	TGTGCCAGCAGTCCTCGGGTAGCGGGGTACAATGAGCAGTTCTTC
few	NA	TRBV9	TRBJ2-6	CASSPGYQHSGANVLTF	TGTGCCAGCAGCCCAGGGTATCAACACTCTGGGGCCAACGTCCTGACTTTC
few	TRBD2	TRBV6-5	TRBJ2-7	CASSYSPPGLANSYEQYF	TGTGCCAGCAGTTACTCCCCTCCGGGACTAGCGAACTCCTACGAGCAGTACTTC
NA	NA	TRBV27	TRBJ1-2	CASSLRGSAMKYGYTF	TGTGCCAGCAGTTTAAGGGGGAGCGCGATGAAGTATGGCTACACCTTC
NA	TRBD2	TRBV10-3	TRBJ2-1	CAISEQLAGADEQFF	TGTGCCATCAGTGAACAACTAGCGGGGGCCGATGAGCAGTTCTTC
NA	TRBD2	TRBV10-3	TRBJ2-3	CAIREASGKGTDTQYF	TGTGCCATCCGGGAGGCAAGCGGGAAGGGCACAGATACGCAGTATTTT
NA	TRBD1	TRBV7-9	TRBJ2-3	CASSPGTGLSTDTQYF	TGTGCCAGCAGCCCAGGGACAGGGCTTAGCACAGATACGCAGTATTTT
NA	NA	TRBV20-1	TRBJ1-6	CSARSNSPLHF	TGCAGTGCTAGATCGAATTCACCCCTCCACTTT
few	NA	TRBV27	TRBJ2-7	CASSSKSGFHEQYF	TGTGCCAGCAGCTCCAAATCAGGGTTCCACGAGCAGTACTTC
NA	TRBD1	TRBV7-3	TRBJ2-3	CASSLLGQTSTDTQYF	TGTGCCAGCAGCTTACTGGGACAGACTAGCACAGATACGCAGTATTTT
NA	NA	TRBV4-1	TRBJ1-2	CASSQDLGAGVVGGYTF	TGCGCCAGCAGCCAAGATCTAGGGGCAGGGGTCGTCGGCGGCTACACCTTC
NA	TRBD1	TRBV28	TRBJ1-2	CASSSPGQGPPYGYTF	TGTGCCAGCAGTTCCCCGGGACAGGGTCCCCCATATGGCTACACCTTC
NA	TRBD2	TRBV20-1	TRBJ2-7	CSVGGAGGSSYEQYF	TGCAGTGTAGGGGGAGCGGGGGGAAGCTCCTACGAGCAGTACTTC
NA	NA	TRBV20-1	TRBJ1-2	CSATFTREGYGYTF	TGCAGTGCTACGTTTACCAGGGAAGGCTATGGCTACACCTTC
NA	TRBD2	TRBV6-6	TRBJ2-4	CASSPPLAGPAGIQYF	TGTGCCAGCAGTCCACCTCTAGCGGGTCCAGCGGGCATTCAGTACTTC
once	NA	TRBV7-9	TRBJ1-2	CASSLASTGNYGYTF	TGTGCCAGCAGCCTCGCTTCGACCGGTAACTATGGCTACACCTTC
NA	NA	TRBV20-1	TRBJ2-2	CSARVSSTGELFF	TGCAGTGCTAGAGTCTCGAGTACCGGGGAGCTGTTTTTT